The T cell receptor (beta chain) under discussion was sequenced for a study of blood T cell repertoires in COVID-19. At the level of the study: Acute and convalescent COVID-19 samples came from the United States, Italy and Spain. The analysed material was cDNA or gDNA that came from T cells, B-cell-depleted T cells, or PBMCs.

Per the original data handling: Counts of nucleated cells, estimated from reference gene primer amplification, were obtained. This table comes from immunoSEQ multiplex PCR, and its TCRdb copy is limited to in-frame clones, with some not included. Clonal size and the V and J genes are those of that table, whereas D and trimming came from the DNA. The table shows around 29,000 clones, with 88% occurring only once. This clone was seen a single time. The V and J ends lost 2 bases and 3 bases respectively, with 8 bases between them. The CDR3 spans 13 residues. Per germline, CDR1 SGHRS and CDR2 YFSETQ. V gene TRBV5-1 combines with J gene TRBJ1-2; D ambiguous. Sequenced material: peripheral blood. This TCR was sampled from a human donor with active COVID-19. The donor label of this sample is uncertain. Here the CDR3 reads CASSLGGYYGYTF. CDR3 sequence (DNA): TGCGCCAGCAGCTTAGGAGGGTACTATGGCTACACCTTC.